These T cell receptor beta chains were read from a single sample in a study of T cell changes during pregnancy in multiple sclerosis. The repertoire was sequenced with immunoSEQ multiplex PCR; TCRdb's copy has only in-frame clones and lacks some. The sample contains 25,000 to 35,000 clones, roughly 88% of which appear only once. The input for sequencing was CD4+ T cells from peripheral blood mononuclear cells, taken in the first trimester of pregnancy. These receptors were taken from a female donor in good health, enrolled as a control in a pregnancy study. Both conserved end residues are part of each CDR3. The D gene is left open where the match is weak. Part of the rows lack a size; the others show once, few, many or a class for expanded clones.

j_call: TRBJ1-1
v_call: TRBV7-9
d_call: -
clone_size: -
cdr3_length: 14
cdr3_aa: CASSLGVQGRRAFF
cdr3_nt: TGTGCCAGCAGCTTAGGGGTCCAGGGGAGACGAGCTTTCTTT

j_call: TRBJ1-1
v_call: TRBV5-6
d_call: TRBD1
clone_size: once
cdr3_length: 19
cdr3_aa: CASSSAGTGQWGRNTEAFF
cdr3_nt: TGTGCCAGCAGCTCCGCCGGGACAGGGCAGTGGGGGAGGAACACTGAAGCTTTCTTT

j_call: TRBJ2-3
v_call: TRBV5-1
d_call: TRBD2
clone_size: -
cdr3_length: 17
cdr3_aa: CASSFSYRGGGTDTQYF
cdr3_nt: TGCGCCAGCAGCTTTTCCTACCGGGGGGGCGGCACAGATACGCAGTATTTT

j_call: TRBJ1-1
v_call: TRBV11-1
d_call: -
clone_size: once
cdr3_length: 13
cdr3_aa: CASSRPTEKEAFF
cdr3_nt: TGTGCCAGCAGCCGTCCGACAGAAAAAGAAGCTTTCTTT

j_call: TRBJ2-2
v_call: TRBV11-2
d_call: TRBD2
clone_size: -
cdr3_length: 16
cdr3_aa: CASSLGAGGGTGELFF
cdr3_nt: TGTGCCAGCAGCTTAGGGGCCGGGGGGGGCACCGGGGAGCTGTTTTTT

j_call: TRBJ2-7
v_call: TRBV7-9
d_call: TRBD1
clone_size: -
cdr3_length: 19
cdr3_aa: CASSLTPILGQGGSYEQYF
cdr3_nt: TGTGCCAGCAGCTTAACGCCGATTCTGGGACAGGGGGGATCCTACGAGCAGTACTTC

j_call: TRBJ2-7
v_call: TRBV19
d_call: -
clone_size: -
cdr3_length: 15
cdr3_aa: CASSIRRDTTYEQYF
cdr3_nt: TGTGCCAGTAGTATCCGACGGGACACGACCTACGAGCAGTACTTC

j_call: TRBJ2-3
v_call: TRBV7-7
d_call: -
clone_size: -
cdr3_length: 14
cdr3_aa: CASSPESGHGTQYF
cdr3_nt: TGTGCCAGCAGCCCCGAGTCAGGACACGGTACGCAGTATTTT

j_call: TRBJ1-1
v_call: TRBV29-1
d_call: -
clone_size: -
cdr3_length: 14
cdr3_aa: CSVRPGAVNTEAFF
cdr3_nt: TGCAGCGTCCGCCCAGGGGCGGTGAACACTGAAGCTTTCTTT

j_call: TRBJ1-2
v_call: TRBV5-1
d_call: TRBD1
clone_size: -
cdr3_length: 15
cdr3_aa: CASSYRTGYDYGYTF
cdr3_nt: TGCGCCAGCAGCTATAGGACAGGGTATGACTATGGCTACACCTTC

j_call: TRBJ1-5
v_call: TRBV6-6
d_call: TRBD1
clone_size: -
cdr3_length: 14
cdr3_aa: CASRDRNYNQPQHF
cdr3_nt: TGTGCCAGTCGGGACAGAAATTACAATCAGCCCCAGCATTTT

j_call: TRBJ1-2
v_call: TRBV5-8
d_call: TRBD1
clone_size: -
cdr3_length: 15
cdr3_aa: CASDPLGQGSNGYTF
cdr3_nt: TGTGCCAGCGACCCCTTGGGACAGGGGTCAAATGGCTACACCTTC

j_call: TRBJ2-5
v_call: TRBV5-6
d_call: -
clone_size: once
cdr3_length: 17
cdr3_aa: CASSSSGRRGVEETQYF
cdr3_nt: TGTGCCAGCAGCTCCAGCGGTAGGAGGGGAGTGGAGGAGACCCAGTACTTC

j_call: TRBJ1-6
v_call: TRBV27
d_call: -
clone_size: -
cdr3_length: 15
cdr3_aa: CASSPSPHRNSPLHF
cdr3_nt: TGTGCCAGCAGTCCCTCCCCACACAGAAATTCACCCCTCCACTTT